Listed below are T cell receptor beta chains from one sample, sequenced in a study of technical replicates of blood from a few donors. The repertoire was sequenced with immunoSEQ multiplex PCR; TCRdb's copy has only in-frame clones and lacks some. The sample lists about 94,000 clones; almost 96% were seen once. The specimen was T cells isolated from PBMCs. These receptors came from a human donor in good health. Both conserved end residues are part of each CDR3. D genes are given only for firm matches.

D: .
V: TRBV18
J: TRBJ1-1
DNA: TGTGCCAGCTCACGACAGCAGAACACTGAAGCTTTCTTT
CDR3: CASSRQQNTEAFF

D: TRBD2
V: TRBV11-2
J: TRBJ2-4
DNA: TGTGCCAGCAGCTTATCGGGGGGTATAGGAAACATTCAGTACTTC
CDR3: CASSLSGGIGNIQYF

D: TRBD1
V: TRBV4-1
J: TRBJ1-2
DNA: TGCGCCAGCAGCGAAATGAGGGGCAGGGGGGAGTATGGCTACACCTTC
CDR3: CASSEMRGRGEYGYTF

D: TRBD2
V: TRBV13
J: TRBJ2-7
DNA: TGTGCCAGCAGCCTCACCGGGACTAGCTCCTACGAGCAGTACTTC
CDR3: CASSLTGTSSYEQYF

D: .
V: TRBV15
J: TRBJ2-1
DNA: TGTGCCACCAGCAGAGAAAAACCGGGACAATACAATGAGCAGTTCTTC
CDR3: CATSREKPGQYNEQFF

D: .
V: TRBV20-1
J: TRBJ2-7
DNA: TGCAGTGCTAGATCACTCTACGAGCAGTACTTC
CDR3: CSARSLYEQYF

D: .
V: TRBV4-2
J: TRBJ1-1
DNA: TGTGCCAGCAGCTTAACTAATGAAGCTTTCTTT
CDR3: CASSLTNEAFF

D: TRBD2
V: TRBV28
J: TRBJ2-7
DNA: TGTGCCAGCAGTCCTTGGGGATTGGCGGGAGGAAGGGCCTACGAGCAGTACTTC
CDR3: CASSPWGLAGGRAYEQYF

D: .
V: TRBV7-2
J: TRBJ1-5
DNA: TGTGCCAGCAGCTTGGGGCCCAATCAGCCCCAGCATTTT
CDR3: CASSLGPNQPQHF

D: .
V: TRBV5-4
J: TRBJ2-2
DNA: TGTGCCAGCAGCTCTTACACCGGGGAGCTGTTTTTT
CDR3: CASSSYTGELFF

D: TRBD2
V: TRBV5-1
J: TRBJ2-2
DNA: TGCGCCAGCAGCTTGAAGGGTACTAGCGGGGTTCCAGGGATTGGGGAGCTGTTTTTT
CDR3: CASSLKGTSGVPGIGELFF

D: .
V: TRBV14
J: TRBJ1-2
DNA: TGTGCCAGCAGCTACTGGGCAGGGATAGGCTACACCTTC
CDR3: CASSYWAGIGYTF

D: .
V: TRBV2
J: TRBJ2-1
DNA: TGTGCCAGCAGTGAATGGCCGTCAGGGTTACTTTACAATGAGCAGTTCTTC
CDR3: CASSEWPSGLLYNEQFF

D: .
V: TRBV2
J: TRBJ2-5
DNA: TGTGCCAGCTCTCTTAACGGTGCGATCCAAGAGACCCAGTACTTC
CDR3: CASSLNGAIQETQYF

D: .
V: TRBV29-1
J: TRBJ2-7
DNA: TGCAGCGTCCTCTCCTACGAGCAGTACTTC
CDR3: CSVLSYEQYF

D: TRBD1
V: TRBV2
J: TRBJ1-1
DNA: TGTGCCAGCAGTGAAGGGGGGAGACAGGGGAAGGGAGCTTTCTTT
CDR3: CASSEGGRQGKGAFF

D: TRBD2
V: TRBV9
J: TRBJ2-1
DNA: TGTGCCAGCAGCGTGGGTAGCGGGAGGAGTATAACGGGTGAGCAGTTCTTC
CDR3: CASSVGSGRSITGEQFF

D: TRBD2
V: TRBV29-1
J: TRBJ2-2
DNA: TGCAGCGTATCTAGCGGAACGAACACCGGGGAGCTGTTTTTT
CDR3: CSVSSGTNTGELFF

D: .
V: TRBV28
J: TRBJ2-7
DNA: TGTGCCAGCAGTGTATTTAGCGGAGGCTCCTACGAGCAGTACTTC
CDR3: CASSVFSGGSYEQYF

D: TRBD1
V: TRBV10-1
J: TRBJ2-1
DNA: TGCGCCAGCAGTGGACAGGGAAATGTTAGGAATGAGCAGTTCTTC
CDR3: CASSGQGNVRNEQFF